This section outlines one TCR beta chain sequence together with its context. What it binds is not known. The source of the sample is a study of post-analysis software for immune sequencing data. Study summary: Both relapsing-remitting and secondary progressive multiple sclerosis featured among the disease courses, as did progressive-relapsing multiple sclerosis.

Unique molecular identifiers were present in the TCR beta cDNA libraries. cDNA molecules numbering about 480,000 came from roughly 1 to 10 million T cells. TCRdb re-called the PCR reads through MiXCR, storing one row per CDR3 protein. The sample lists some 690,000 distinct CDR3 sequences; around 27% were seen once. Whole-study findings and limits: Significantly lower normalized Chao1 diversity was seen in multiple sclerosis patients than in controls. Among roughly five TRBV segments more frequent in patients than controls were TRBV5-6, TRBV5-1 and TRBV20-1.

CDR3 length: 17 residues. Germline V CDR1 and CDR2: DFQATT, SNEGSKA (reference sequence). The V and J ends lost 4 bases and 0 bases, in that order; junction bases with no gene match: 11. This TCR derives from a girl under 18 with multiple sclerosis. Specimen: blood. The chain recombines TRBV20-1 with TRBJ2-3; TRBD2 matches at 9 bases. The CDR3 DNA sequence: TGCAGTGCTACATATATTAGCGGGAGAGATAGCACAGATACGCAGTATTTT. It specifies CSATYISGRDSTDTQYF.